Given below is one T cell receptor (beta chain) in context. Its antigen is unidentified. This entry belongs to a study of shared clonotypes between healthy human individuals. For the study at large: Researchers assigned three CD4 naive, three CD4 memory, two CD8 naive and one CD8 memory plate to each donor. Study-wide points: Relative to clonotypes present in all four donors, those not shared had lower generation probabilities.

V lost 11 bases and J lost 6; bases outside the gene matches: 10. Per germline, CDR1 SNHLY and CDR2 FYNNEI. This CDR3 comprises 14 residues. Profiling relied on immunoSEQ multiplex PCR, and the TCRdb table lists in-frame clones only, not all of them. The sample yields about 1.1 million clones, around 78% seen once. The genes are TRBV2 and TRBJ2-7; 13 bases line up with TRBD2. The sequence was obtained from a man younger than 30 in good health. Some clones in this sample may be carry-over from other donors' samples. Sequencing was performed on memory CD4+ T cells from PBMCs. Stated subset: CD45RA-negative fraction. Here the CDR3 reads CAGGLAGVWSEQYF. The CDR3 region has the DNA TGTGCCGGCGGACTAGCGGGAGTTTGGTCCGAGCAGTACTTC.